The sequence of this T cell receptor (beta chain) was determined in a study of immune cell composition in non-small cell lung cancer listed by TCRdb under 2017. General notes on the study: Histologic subtype, mainly lung adenocarcinoma or squamous cell carcinoma, was assigned on the basis of H&E together with p63, CK5, Napsin A and TTF-1 immunohistochemistry. Adaptive Biotechnologies TCR-beta sequencing was carried out on over 32 paired NSCLC tumour and non-adjacent lung specimens, as well as on approximately 26 tumour-only specimens. Supplementary cohort #1, around 10 lung adenocarcinoma cases, had paired tumour/lung TCR-beta sequencing and TIL populations generated to assess tumour reactivity. Several tumour specimens with TCR-beta data were rare histological subtypes and were excluded from the subtype comparisons. Beyond this particular receptor, the publication reports: In 9 to 11 adenocarcinoma cases, maximal tumour-associated clone frequency correlated strongly with TIL tumour reactivity, whereas overall clonality did not. The reactivity cohort included only roughly nine cases, and whether tumour-reactive clones share sequences with the dominant in vivo tumour-associated clones was not shown. Tumour-associated clones >0.5% occurred in nearly half of NSCLC cases: about 35% of adenocarcinomas versus approximately 80% of squamous carcinomas. Smoking pack-years did not significantly correlate with tumour TCR-beta clonality.

Turning to this clone: Its specific antigen is unknown. No base-level quality is on record; no much larger clone is a single base apart.

There are 16 amino acids in the CDR3, from cysteine to phenylalanine inclusive. The entry retains the CDR3 DNA only, 48 bases that are in frame from base 1. Relative to germline, V is 1 base shorter and J is 5 bases shorter, with 17 bases between their ends. From the germline V gene, CDR1 is SGHAT and CDR2 is FQNNGV. Non-adjacent lung tissue from the same patient, taken as far from the tumour as possible and at least 3 cm away, was used for the normal lung samples. Genomic DNA was isolated with the QIAamp DNA kit from frozen aliquots of single-cell suspensions that had not been sorted. Tissues were received within 2 hours of resection and processed immediately into single-cell suspensions. Tissue was mechanically dissociated and enzymatically digested with DNase I, collagenase I and hyaluronidase for roughly 30 minutes at 37 °C, then filtered and RBC-lysed. TCR-beta CDR3 regions were amplified from genomic DNA by a two-step multiplex PCR, with the second step adding Illumina-compatible adaptors. As a commercial immunoSEQ service, TCR-beta immunosequencing was carried out on an Illumina platform. For the original study's pipeline: Two measures summarised the repertoires: productive clonality, and Top 10 Clones, meaning the percentage of T-cell templates coming from the ten most frequent sequences. Values for productive clonality spanned 0 to 1, where a value of 1 indicated a monoclonal population. Tumour-associated clones, identified using log10 scatter plots, were defined as sequences that made up at least 0.1% of tumour T-cell templates and were not found in the matched non-adjacent lung. Analyses were done in GraphPad Prism7 and R, with Student's t-tests for two-group comparisons, ANOVA for stages, and linear regression for relationships. Here the immuneACCESS table is served through TCRdb, limited to in-frame sequences with V and J called. Missing clones are a known gap in these copies; in checked studies unresolved V genes cover under half, and the rest lacks a known reason. V, J and clone size are taken as reported in that table, and D and trimming were inferred from the DNA itself. The sample table records some 4,600 clones; roughly 70% of these occur just once. Of the sample, around 8.8% is held by the ten largest clones.

This clonotype originated in a human donor with non-small cell lung cancer. The sequence joins TRBV11-2 to TRBJ2-5, with an unclear D gene assignment. The sequenced material came from non-adjacent lung tissue. The sequenced DNA is TGTGCCAGCAGCTTAGTTGGCAGCGATGTTTGGGAGACCCAGTACTTC. This gives the protein CASSLVGSDVWETQYF.